This TCR beta chain was observed in a study of T cells in Graves' hyperthyroidism and ophthalmopathy. The study, taken as a whole, reports: Stable hyperthyroidism was told apart from ophthalmopathy by a model built on 13 V-J features.

Amplified regions were TCR beta CDR3 sequences from RNA transcripts. The HTBI primer set served for first-round RT-PCR of the TCR CDR3. TCRdb re-analysed the multiplex PCR reads in MiXCR, keeping a single row per CDR3 protein. This table has 350,000 or so distinct CDR3 sequences, about a sixth appearing once. The germline V gene has CDR1 MNHEY and CDR2 SVGAGI. V lost 6 bases and J 9 bases, leaving 15 bases between the germline ends. This CDR3 is built from 13 residues. Exclusions: uncontrolled infection, other autoimmune disease, pregnancy, lactation. This clonotype was detected ten times or more. The antigen is not known.

The sequencing input was blood. The TCR originated in a woman between 40 and 55 years old with Graves' ophthalmopathy. The chain recombines TRBV6-5 with TRBJ2-1, with no clear D. CDR3 bases: TGTGCCAGCAGGGCTAACTCGGAACTTGAGCAGTTCTTC. Protein: CASRANSELEQFF.